Below, 6 T cell receptor beta chains from the same sample are listed, as sequenced in a study of CD4 T cells in relation to SARS-CoV-2 and coronaviruses. CD4+ T cells from unexposed donors were obtained before the COVID-19 pandemic (2011-2018). Profiling relied on immunoSEQ multiplex PCR, and the TCRdb table lists in-frame clones only, not all of them. The sample consists of about 68,000 clones, approximately 93% of them appearing once. The sequencing input was naive CD4+ T cells from PBMCs. The subset denotes: naive CD4+ T cells isolated by negative enrichment. These receptors were obtained from a human donor in good health.

This chain uses TRBV5-1 with TRBJ1-1; 7 positions match TRBD1. CDR3 length: 13 residues. Germline V CDR1 and CDR2: SGHRS, YFSETQ. Trimming cost V 5 bases and J 1 base; bases outside gene matches: 2. The CDR3 is CASSYRGNTEAFF. The DNA for the CDR3 is TGCGCCAGCAGTTACAGGGGGAACACTGAAGCTTTCTTT.

This sequence joins TRBV3-1 (or the pseudogene TRBV3-2) and TRBJ2-2, with D possibly being TRBD1 or TRBD2 (5 bases each). V was pared by 0 bases and J by 5 bases, with 13 bases between. The CDR3 is 16 amino acids. In germline, CDR1 is LGHDT, CDR2 YNNKEL (reference sequence). This CDR3 reads CASSQDGTWGTGELFF. The CDR3 DNA reads as TGTGCCAGCAGCCAAGACGGGACGTGGGGAACCGGGGAGCTGTTTTTT.

This clone is a singleton in its sample. The V and J genes are TRBV6-1 and TRBJ2-5, with D unresolved. Germline assignment: CDR1 MNHNS and CDR2 SASEGT. The CDR3 runs 15 residues. V was trimmed by 1 base and J by 4 bases, leaving 13 bases between them. In DNA, the CDR3 is TGTGCCAGCAGTGAAGGCGGCGGTTCGGGAGAGACCCAGTACTTC. Translation: CASSEGGGSGETQYF.

This clone was counted a few times. V gene TRBV3-1 (or the pseudogene TRBV3-2) combines with J gene TRBJ2-2, with no clear D. V was pared by 0 bases and J by 0 bases, with 8 bases between. This CDR3 spans 16 amino acids. Germline V gives CDR1 LGHDT, CDR2 YNNKEL (reference sequence). The CDR3 loop reads CASSQDFISNTGELFF. CDR3 DNA: TGTGCCAGCAGCCAAGATTTCATATCGAACACCGGGGAGCTGTTTTTT.

The chain joins TRBV12-2 to TRBJ2-3; the table assigns TRBD2, which was not confirmed against the DNA. TRBV12-2 has pseudogene status. The CDR3 totals 17 residues. The CDR3 spells CASRLEEPRTEGDTQYF. CDR3 nucleotide sequence: TGTGCAAGTCGCTTAGAGGAGCCTCGGACGGAGGGGGATACGCAGTATTTT.

The gene calls are TRBV28 and TRBJ2-6; 10 bases fit TRBD1. Losses at the gene ends were 6 bases for V and 4 bases for J; bases not matched to a gene: 15. Germline loops: CDR1 MDHEN, CDR2 SYDVKM. This CDR3 is built from 19 residues. CDR3 in amino acids: CASSRGETGQGPGANVLTF. The CDR3 DNA reads TGTGCCAGCAGCCGTGGTGAAACGGGACAGGGGCCCGGGGCCAACGTCCTGACTTTC.